This TCR beta chain came from a study of T cells in Graves' hyperthyroidism and ophthalmopathy. As for the study in general: Before treatment of any kind, peripheral blood was taken at initial diagnosis. General observations from the study: Ophthalmopathy prediction by the model preceded onset by a median about 6.3 months. Blood shared most expanded thyroid clonotypes above 0.001.

Comments on this clonotype: As yet, its antigen is unknown.

It was RNA transcripts that yielded the amplified TCR beta CDR3 regions. The HTBI set primed first-round TCR CDR3 RT-PCR. A single record per CDR3 protein comes from TCRdb applying MiXCR to the multiplex PCR reads. The sample yields some 700,000 distinct CDR3 sequences, 15% to 20% seen once. This CDR3 contains 15 residues. Germline loops: CDR1 MNHEY, CDR2 SVGAGI. Trimming took 1 base from V and 6 from J; bases not matched to a gene: 7. A lack of ophthalmopathy progression within 18 months defined stable Graves' hyperthyroidism. The source of this sequence is a man aged 50 to 59 with Graves' hyperthyroidism. Sequencing used blood. The chain employs TRBV6-5 and TRBJ2-7, with TRBD2 matching 9 bases. The CDR3 spells CASSYWSSGIVEQYF. The CDR3 DNA follows: TGTGCCAGCAGTTACTGGTCTAGCGGGATAGTCGAGCAGTACTTC.